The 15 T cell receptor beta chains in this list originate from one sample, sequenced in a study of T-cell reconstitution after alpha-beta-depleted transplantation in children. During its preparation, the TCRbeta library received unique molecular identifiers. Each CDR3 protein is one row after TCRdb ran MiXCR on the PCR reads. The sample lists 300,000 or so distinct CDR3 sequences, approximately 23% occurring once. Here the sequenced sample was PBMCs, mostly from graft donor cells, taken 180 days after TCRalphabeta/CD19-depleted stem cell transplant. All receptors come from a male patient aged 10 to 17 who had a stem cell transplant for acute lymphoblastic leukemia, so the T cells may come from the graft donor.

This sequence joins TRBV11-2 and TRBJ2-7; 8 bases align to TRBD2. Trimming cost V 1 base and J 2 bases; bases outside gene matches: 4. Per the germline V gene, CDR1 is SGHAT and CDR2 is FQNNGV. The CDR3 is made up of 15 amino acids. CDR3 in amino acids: CASSLGAGAAYEQYF. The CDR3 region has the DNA TGTGCCAGCAGCTTAGGAGCGGGGGCCGCCTACGAGCAGTACTTC.

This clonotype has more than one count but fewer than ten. DNA of the CDR3: TGTGCCAGCAGTCCTCGGGACAGGGGGCTTCTTGCTGAAGCTTTCTTT. It specifies CASSPRDRGLLAEAFF. The chain is built from TRBV6-5 and TRBJ1-1; 12 bases are a match to TRBD1. Trimming at V came to 5 bases and at J to 6 bases, leaving 10 bases not matched to a gene. CDR1 MNHEY and CDR2 SVGAGI come from the germline V gene. The CDR3 length is 16 residues.

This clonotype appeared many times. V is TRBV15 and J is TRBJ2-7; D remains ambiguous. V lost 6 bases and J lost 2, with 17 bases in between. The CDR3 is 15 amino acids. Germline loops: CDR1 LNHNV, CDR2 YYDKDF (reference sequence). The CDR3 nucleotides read TGTGCCACCAGTCAAGCGCGGCCGGTTACCTACGAGCAGTACTTC. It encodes CATSQARPVTYEQYF.

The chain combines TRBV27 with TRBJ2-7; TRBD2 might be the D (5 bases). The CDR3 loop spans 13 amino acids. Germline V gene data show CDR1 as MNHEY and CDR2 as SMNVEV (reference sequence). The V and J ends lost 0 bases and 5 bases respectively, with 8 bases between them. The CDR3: CASSLSGKHEQYF. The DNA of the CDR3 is TGTGCCAGCAGTTTATCCGGGAAGCACGAGCAGTACTTC.

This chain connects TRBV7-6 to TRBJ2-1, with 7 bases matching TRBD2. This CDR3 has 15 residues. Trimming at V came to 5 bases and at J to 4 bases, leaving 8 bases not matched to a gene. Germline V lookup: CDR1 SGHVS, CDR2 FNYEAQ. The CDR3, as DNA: TGTGCCAGCAGCCTAGTTGGGCGGGAGTACAATGAGCAGTTCTTC. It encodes CASSLVGREYNEQFF.

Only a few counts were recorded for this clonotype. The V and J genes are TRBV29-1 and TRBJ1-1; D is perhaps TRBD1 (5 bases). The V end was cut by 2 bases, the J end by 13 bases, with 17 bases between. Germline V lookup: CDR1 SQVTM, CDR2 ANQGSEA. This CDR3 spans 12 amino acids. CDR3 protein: CSVETGPGGSFF. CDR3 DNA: TGCAGCGTTGAAACGGGTCCGGGGGGGAGTTTCTTT.

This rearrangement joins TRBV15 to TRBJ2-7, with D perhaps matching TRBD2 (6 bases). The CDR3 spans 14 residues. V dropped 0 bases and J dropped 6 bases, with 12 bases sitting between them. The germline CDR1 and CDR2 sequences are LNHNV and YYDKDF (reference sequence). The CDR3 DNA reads TGTGCCACCAGCAGAGATGCTAGCGAGACCGAGCAGTACTTC. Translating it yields CATSRDASETEQYF.

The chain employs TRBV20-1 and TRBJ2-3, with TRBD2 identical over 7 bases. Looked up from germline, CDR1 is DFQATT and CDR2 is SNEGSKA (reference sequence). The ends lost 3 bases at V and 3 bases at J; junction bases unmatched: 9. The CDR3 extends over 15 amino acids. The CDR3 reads CSARGGGRGTDTQYF. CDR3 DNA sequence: TGCAGTGCTAGGGGCGGCGGGAGAGGGACAGATACGCAGTATTTT.

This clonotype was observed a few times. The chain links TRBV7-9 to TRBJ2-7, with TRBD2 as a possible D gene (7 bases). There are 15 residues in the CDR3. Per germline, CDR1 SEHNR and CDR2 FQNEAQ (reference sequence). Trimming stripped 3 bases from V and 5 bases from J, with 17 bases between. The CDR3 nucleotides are TGTGCCAGCAGCTTTCCGGGGGGCGCGAGCAACGAGCAGTACTTC. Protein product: CASSFPGGASNEQYF.

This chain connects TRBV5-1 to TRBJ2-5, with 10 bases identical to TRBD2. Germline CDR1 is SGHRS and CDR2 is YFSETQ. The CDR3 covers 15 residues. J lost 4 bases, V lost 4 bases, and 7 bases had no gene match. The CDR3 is CASSLIAGGRETQYF. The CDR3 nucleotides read TGCGCCAGCAGCCTCATAGCGGGAGGCCGAGAGACCCAGTACTTC.

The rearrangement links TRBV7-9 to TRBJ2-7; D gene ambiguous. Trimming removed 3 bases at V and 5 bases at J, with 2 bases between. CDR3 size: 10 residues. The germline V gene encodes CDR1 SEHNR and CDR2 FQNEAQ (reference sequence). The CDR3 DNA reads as TGTGCCAGCAGCTTCCACGAGCAGTACTTC. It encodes CASSFHEQYF.

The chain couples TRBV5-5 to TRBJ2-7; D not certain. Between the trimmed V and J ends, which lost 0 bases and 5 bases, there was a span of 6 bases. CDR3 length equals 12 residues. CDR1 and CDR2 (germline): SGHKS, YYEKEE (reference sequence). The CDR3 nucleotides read TGTGCCAGCAGCTTGGCCTACGACGAGCAGTACTTC. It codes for CASSLAYDEQYF.

CDR3 coding DNA: TGCAGCGTCCCGAGGGTTGCCAATGGCTACACCTTC. Translating gives CSVPRVANGYTF. This chain links TRBV29-1 with TRBJ1-2, with D unclear. Trimming took 6 bases from V and 6 from J, leaving 14 bases between them. The CDR3 length is 12 residues. The V gene's germline CDR1 is SQVTM and CDR2 ANQGSEA.

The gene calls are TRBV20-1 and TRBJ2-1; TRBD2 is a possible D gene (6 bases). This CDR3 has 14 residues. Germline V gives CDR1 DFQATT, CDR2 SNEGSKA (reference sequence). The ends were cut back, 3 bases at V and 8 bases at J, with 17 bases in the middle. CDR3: CSASLSSDPHEQFF. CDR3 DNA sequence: TGCAGTGCTAGCCTTTCTAGCGATCCCCATGAGCAGTTCTTC.

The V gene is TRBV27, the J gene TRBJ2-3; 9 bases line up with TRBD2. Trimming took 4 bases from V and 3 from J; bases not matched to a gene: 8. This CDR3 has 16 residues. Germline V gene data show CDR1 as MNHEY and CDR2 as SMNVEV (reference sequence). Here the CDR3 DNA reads TGTGCCAGCAGTTCGTTAGCGGGAGCGGGTACAGATACGCAGTATTTT. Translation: CASSSLAGAGTDTQYF.